This TCR beta chain was recovered during a study of naive and memory T cell subsets. Between the trimmed V and J ends, which lost 7 bases and 1 base, there was a span of 16 bases. Germline CDR1 is SGHRS and CDR2 is YFSETQ. The CDR3 has 15 residues. From the second PCR step, alpha and beta chains were amplified apart. Four subsets defined by CD45RA and CD27 were sorted after CD3, CD4, CD8 and live/dead staining. An equimolar mix of two oligonucleotides served as the beta constant-region primer for TRBC1 and TRBC2. Nested alpha and beta constant-region primers with the SP2 primer drove four PCR rounds on ligated cDNA. One entry per CDR3 protein, called by TCRdb with MiXCR from the UMI-ligation and nested PCR reads. The repertoire has about 150,000 distinct CDR3 sequences, over 20% of them found once; the top ten carry 0.11%. As concerns this clonotype: The target antigen is unknown.

Broader study findings: Diversity fell and Gini index rose from naive through CM, EM, EMRA. Especially in CD8 cells, naive repertoires contained a few larger clonotypes, possibly CD45RA-re-expressing memory cells.

The sequenced sample consisted of naive CD4+ T cells from blood. This chain connects TRBV5-1 to TRBJ2-3; possible D gene TRBD2, 5 bases. The TCR was taken from a human donor in good health. CDR3 sequence reads: CASYQQADRTDTQYF. The CDR3 nucleotides read TGCGCCAGCTACCAACAAGCGGACCGCACAGATACGCAGTATTTT.